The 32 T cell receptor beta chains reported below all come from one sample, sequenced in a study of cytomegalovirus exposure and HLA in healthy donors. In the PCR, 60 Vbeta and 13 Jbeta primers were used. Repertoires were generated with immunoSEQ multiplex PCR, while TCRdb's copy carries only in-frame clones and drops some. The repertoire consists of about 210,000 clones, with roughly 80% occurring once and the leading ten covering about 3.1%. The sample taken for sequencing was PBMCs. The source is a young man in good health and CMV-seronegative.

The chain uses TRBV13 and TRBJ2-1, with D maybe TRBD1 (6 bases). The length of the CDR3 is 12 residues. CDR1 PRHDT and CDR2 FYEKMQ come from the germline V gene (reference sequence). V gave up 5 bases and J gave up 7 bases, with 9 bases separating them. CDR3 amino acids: CASSLQGNEQFF. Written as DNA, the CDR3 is TGTGCCAGCAGCCTTCAGGGGAATGAGCAGTTCTTC. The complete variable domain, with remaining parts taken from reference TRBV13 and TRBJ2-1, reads AAGVIQSPRHLIKEKRETATLKCYPIPRHDTVYWYQQGPGQDPQFLISFYEKMQSDKGSIPDRFSAQQFSDYHSELNMSSLELGDSALYFCASSLQGNEQFFGPGTRLTVL.

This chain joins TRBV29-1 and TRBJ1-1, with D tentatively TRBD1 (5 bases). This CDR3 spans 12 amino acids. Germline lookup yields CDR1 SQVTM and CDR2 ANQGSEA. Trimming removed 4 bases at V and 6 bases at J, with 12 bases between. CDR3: CSVVAGSPEAFF. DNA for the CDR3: TGCAGCGTTGTGGCAGGGTCCCCTGAAGCTTTCTTT. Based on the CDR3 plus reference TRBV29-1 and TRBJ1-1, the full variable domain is SAVISQKPSRDICQRGTSLTIQCQVDSQVTMMFWYRQQPGQSLTLIATANQGSEATYESGFVIDKFPISRPNLTFSTLTVSNMSPEDSSIYLCSVVAGSPEAFFGQGTRLTVV.

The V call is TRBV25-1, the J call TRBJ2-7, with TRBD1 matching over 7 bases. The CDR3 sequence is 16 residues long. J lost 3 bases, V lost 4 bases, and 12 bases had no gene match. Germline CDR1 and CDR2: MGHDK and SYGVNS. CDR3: CASSGGPRGQNYEQYF. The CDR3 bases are TGTGCCAGCAGTGGGGGGCCCCGGGGACAGAACTACGAGCAGTACTTC.

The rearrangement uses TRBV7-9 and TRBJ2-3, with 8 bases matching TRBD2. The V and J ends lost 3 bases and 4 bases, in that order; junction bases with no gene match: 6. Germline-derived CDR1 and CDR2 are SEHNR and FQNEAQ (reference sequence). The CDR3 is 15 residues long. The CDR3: CASSFGSGVPDTQYF. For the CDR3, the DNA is TGTGCCAGCAGCTTCGGTAGCGGGGTTCCAGATACGCAGTATTTT.

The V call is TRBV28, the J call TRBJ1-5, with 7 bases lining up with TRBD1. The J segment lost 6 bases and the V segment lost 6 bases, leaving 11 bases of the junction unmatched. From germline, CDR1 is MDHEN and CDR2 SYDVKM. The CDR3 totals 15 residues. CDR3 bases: TGTGCCAGCAGATCAGGGGGTAGGGCCCTTCAGCCCCAGCATTTT. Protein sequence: CASRSGGRALQPQHF.

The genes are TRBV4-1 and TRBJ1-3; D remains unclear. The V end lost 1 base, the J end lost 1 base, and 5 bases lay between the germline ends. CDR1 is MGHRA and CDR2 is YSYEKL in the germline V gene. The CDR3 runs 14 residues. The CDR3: CASSQVQSGNTIYF. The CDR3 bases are TGCGCCAGCAGCCAAGTGCAGTCTGGAAACACCATATATTTT.

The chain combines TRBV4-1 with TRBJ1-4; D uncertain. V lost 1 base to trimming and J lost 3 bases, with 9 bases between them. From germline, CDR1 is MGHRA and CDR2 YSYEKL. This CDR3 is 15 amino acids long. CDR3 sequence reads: CASSQAARSNEKLFF. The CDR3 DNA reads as TGCGCCAGCAGCCAAGCAGCTAGATCTAATGAAAAACTGTTTTTT.

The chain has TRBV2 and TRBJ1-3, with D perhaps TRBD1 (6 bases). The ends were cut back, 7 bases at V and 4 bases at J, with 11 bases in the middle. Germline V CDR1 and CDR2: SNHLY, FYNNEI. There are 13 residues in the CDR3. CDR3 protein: CASTSDRGNTIYF. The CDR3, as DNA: TGTGCCAGCACGTCGGACAGAGGAAACACCATATATTTT.

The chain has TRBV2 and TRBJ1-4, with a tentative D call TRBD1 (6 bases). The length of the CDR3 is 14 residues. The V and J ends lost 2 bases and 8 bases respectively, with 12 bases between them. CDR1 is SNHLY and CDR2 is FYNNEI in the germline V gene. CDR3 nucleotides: TGTGCCAGCAGTGAAAGCGACAGGAGCGAAAAACTGTTTTTT. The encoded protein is CASSESDRSEKLFF.

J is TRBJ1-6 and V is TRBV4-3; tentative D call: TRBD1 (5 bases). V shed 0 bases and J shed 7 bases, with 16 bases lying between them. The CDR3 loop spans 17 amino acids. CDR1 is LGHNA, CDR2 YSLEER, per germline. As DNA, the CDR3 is TGCGCCAGCAGCCAAGACATAGGGGACTTACTAAATTCACCCCTCCACTTT. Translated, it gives CASSQDIGDLLNSPLHF.

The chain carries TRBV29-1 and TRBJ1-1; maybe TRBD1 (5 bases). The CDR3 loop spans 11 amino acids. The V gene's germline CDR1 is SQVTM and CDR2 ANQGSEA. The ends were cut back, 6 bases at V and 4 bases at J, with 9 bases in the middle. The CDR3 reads CSVGGGTEAFF. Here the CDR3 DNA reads TGCAGCGTCGGGGGAGGCACTGAAGCTTTCTTT.

The CDR3 loop is CASTYEGGLVNTEAFF. CDR3 in DNA: TGCGCCAGCACCTACGAAGGGGGTTTAGTGAACACTGAAGCTTTCTTT. This chain links TRBV5-1 with TRBJ1-1, with a tentative D call TRBD1 (6 bases). In germline, CDR1 is SGHRS, CDR2 YFSETQ. This CDR3 contains 16 residues. The ends were cut back, 6 bases at V and 0 bases at J, with 18 bases in the middle.

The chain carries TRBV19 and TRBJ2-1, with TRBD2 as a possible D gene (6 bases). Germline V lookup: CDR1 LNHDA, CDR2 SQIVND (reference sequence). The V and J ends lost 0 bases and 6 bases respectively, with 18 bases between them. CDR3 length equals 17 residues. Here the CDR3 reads CASSIDPPWTIPNEQFF. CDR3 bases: TGTGCCAGTAGTATAGATCCCCCTTGGACTATCCCCAATGAGCAGTTCTTC.

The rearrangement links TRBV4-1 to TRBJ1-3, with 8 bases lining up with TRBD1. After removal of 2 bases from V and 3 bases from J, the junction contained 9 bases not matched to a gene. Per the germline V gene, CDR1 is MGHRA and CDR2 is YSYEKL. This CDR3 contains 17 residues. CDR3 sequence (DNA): TGCGCCAGCAGCCAAAAAGGACAGGGAATGGGTGGAAACACCATATATTTT. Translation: CASSQKGQGMGGNTIYF.

The CDR3 DNA reads as TGTGCCAGCAGCTTAGCGACTAGCGGGGCCCTTAACTACGAGCAGTACTTC. It codes for CASSLATSGALNYEQYF. The chain employs TRBV7-9 and TRBJ2-7; TRBD2 agrees at 11 bases. V shed 0 bases, J shed 3 bases, and the junction held 7 bases outside the gene matches. CDR3 length equals 17 residues. Germline lookup yields CDR1 SEHNR and CDR2 FQNEAQ (reference sequence).

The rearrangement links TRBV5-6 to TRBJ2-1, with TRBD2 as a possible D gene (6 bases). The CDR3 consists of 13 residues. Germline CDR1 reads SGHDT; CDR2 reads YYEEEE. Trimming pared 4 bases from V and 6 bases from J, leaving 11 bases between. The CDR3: CASSLAGINEQFF. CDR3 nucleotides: TGTGCCAGCAGCCTCGCGGGGATCAATGAGCAGTTCTTC. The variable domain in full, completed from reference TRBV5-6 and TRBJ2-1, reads DAGVTQSPTHLIKTRGQQVTLRCSPKSGHDTVSWYQQALGQGPQFIFQYYEEEERQRGNFPDRFSGHQFPNYSSELNVNALLLGDSALYLCASSLAGINEQFFGPGTRLTVL.

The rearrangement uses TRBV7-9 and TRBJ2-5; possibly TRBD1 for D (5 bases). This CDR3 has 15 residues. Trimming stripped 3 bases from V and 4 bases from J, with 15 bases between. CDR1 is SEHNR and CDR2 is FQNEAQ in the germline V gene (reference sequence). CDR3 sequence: CASSLTVGSGETQYF. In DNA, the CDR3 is TGTGCCAGCAGCTTGACAGTGGGGTCGGGAGAGACCCAGTACTTC.

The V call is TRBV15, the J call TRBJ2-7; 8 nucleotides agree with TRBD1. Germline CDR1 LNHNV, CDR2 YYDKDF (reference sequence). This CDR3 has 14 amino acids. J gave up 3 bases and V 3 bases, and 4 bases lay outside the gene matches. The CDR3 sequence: CATSREGQGYEQYF. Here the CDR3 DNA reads TGTGCCACCAGCAGGGAAGGACAGGGCTACGAGCAGTACTTC.

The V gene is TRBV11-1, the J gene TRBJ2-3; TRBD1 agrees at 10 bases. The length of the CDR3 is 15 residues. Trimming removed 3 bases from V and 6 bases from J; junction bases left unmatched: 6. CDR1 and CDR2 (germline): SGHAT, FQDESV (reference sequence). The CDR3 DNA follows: TGTGCCAGCAGCTTTGGGGACAGGGGCGGTGATACGCAGTATTTT. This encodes CASSFGDRGGDTQYF.

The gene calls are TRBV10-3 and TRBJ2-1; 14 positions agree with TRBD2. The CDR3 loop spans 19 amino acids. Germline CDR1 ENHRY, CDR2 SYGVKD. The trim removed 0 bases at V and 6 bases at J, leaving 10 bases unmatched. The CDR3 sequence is CAISESPWTSGGLLNEQFF. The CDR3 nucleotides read TGTGCCATCAGTGAGTCCCCCTGGACTAGCGGGGGGCTACTCAATGAGCAGTTCTTC.

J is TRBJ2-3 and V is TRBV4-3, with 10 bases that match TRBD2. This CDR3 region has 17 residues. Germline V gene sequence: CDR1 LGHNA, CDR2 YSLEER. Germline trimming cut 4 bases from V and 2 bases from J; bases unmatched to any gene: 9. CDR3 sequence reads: CASSPRAGGLITDTQYF. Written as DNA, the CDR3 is TGCGCCAGCAGCCCCCGAGCGGGGGGGCTTATCACAGATACGCAGTATTTT.

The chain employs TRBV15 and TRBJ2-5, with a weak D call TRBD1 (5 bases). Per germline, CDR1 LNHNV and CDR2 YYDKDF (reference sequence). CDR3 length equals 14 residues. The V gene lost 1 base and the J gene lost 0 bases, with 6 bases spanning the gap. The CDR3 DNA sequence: TGTGCCACCAGCAGAGGGGGCTACCAAGAGACCCAGTACTTC. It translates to CATSRGGYQETQYF.

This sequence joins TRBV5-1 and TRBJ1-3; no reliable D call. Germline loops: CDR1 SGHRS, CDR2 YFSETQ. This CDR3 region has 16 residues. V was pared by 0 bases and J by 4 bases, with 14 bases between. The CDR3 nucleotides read TGCGCCAGCAGCTTGGAATCTCGAGGCTCCGGAAACACCATATATTTT. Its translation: CASSLESRGSGNTIYF.

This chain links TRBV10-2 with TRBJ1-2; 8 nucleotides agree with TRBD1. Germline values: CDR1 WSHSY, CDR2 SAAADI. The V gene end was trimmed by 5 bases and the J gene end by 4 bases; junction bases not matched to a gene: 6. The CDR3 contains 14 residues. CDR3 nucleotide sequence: TGCGCCAGCAGTCACGGGACAGGCACCTATGGCTACACCTTC. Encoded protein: CASSHGTGTYGYTF.

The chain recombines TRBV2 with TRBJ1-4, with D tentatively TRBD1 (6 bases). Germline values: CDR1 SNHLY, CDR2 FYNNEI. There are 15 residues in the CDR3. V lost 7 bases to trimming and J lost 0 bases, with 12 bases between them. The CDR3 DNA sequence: TGTGCCAGCACCGGGACACTAGCAACTAATGAAAAACTGTTTTTT. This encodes CASTGTLATNEKLFF. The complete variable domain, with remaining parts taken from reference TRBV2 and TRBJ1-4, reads EPEVTQTPSHQVTQMGQEVILRCVPISNHLYFYWYRQILGQKVEFLVSFYNNEISEKSEIFDDQFSVERPDGSNFTLKIRSTKLEDSAMYFCASTGTLATNEKLFFGSGTQLSVL.

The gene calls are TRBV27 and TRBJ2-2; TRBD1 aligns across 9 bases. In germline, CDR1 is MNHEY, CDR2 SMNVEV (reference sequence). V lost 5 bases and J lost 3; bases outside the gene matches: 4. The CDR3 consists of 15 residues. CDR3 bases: TGTGCCAGCAGTCCCAGGACAGGGGACACCGGGGAGCTGTTTTTT. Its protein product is CASSPRTGDTGELFF.

CDR3 DNA: TGTGCCAGCACCAGCGGACGGAGAAACAACTATGGCTACACCTTC. This sequence encodes CASTSGRRNNYGYTF. The chain has TRBV7-2 and TRBJ1-2; D call uncertain. This CDR3 has 15 residues. Germline V CDR1 and CDR2: SGHTA, FQGNSA. The germline V and J ends were trimmed by 7 bases and 2 bases, with 17 bases remaining between them.

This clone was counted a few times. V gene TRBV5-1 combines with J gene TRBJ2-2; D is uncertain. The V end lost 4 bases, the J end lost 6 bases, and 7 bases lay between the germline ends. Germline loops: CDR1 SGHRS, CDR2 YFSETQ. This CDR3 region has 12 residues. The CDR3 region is CASSPVPGELFF. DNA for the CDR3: TGCGCCAGCAGCCCCGTCCCCGGGGAGCTGTTTTTT.

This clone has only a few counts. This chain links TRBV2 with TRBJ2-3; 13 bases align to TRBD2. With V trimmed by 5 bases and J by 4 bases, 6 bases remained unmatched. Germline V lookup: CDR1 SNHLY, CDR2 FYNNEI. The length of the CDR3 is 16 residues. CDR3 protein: CASSPPGLAGPDTQYF. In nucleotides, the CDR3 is TGTGCCAGCAGTCCTCCGGGACTAGCGGGACCAGATACGCAGTATTTT.

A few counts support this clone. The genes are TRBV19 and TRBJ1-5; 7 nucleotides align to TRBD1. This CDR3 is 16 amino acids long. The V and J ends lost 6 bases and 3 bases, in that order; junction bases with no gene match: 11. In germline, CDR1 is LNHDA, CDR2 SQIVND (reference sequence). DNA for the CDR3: TGTGCCAGTAGGAGATCCGGACAGGCCGACAATCAGCCCCAGCATTTT. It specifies CASRRSGQADNQPQHF.

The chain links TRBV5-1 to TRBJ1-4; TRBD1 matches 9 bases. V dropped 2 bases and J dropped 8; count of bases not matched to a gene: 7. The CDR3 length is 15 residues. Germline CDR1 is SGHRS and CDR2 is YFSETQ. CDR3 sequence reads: CASSLGSTGGEKLFF. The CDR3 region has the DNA TGCGCCAGCAGCTTAGGGTCGACAGGGGGGGAAAAACTGTTTTTT.

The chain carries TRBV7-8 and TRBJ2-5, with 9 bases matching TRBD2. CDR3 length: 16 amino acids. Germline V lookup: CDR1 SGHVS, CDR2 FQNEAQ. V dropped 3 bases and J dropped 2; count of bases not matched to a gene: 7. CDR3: CASSLSGGQVQETQYF. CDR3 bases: TGTGCCAGCAGCTTGAGCGGGGGGCAAGTTCAAGAGACCCAGTACTTC.